The clone carrying this TCR beta chain was counted ten times or more. This sample was taken from a study of blood T cells in healthy people across ages. In terms of origin and age, donors were healthy Caucasian individuals from Russia aged about 6 to 100. The draw of peripheral blood yielded about 10 milliliters from each donor. Alongside a J-beta primer mix, a sample-barcoded 5' primer served in a second PCR lasting roughly 7 to 11 cycles. The study obtained at least 2.5 million CDR3-containing paired-end reads from every sample. TCRdb independently ran MiXCR on the 5' RACE reads; one entry per CDR3 protein. The sample lists some 320,000 distinct CDR3 sequences, 25% to 30% occurring once. J was trimmed by 1 base and V by 6 bases; bases with no gene match: 9. Looked up from germline, CDR1 is SQVTM and CDR2 is ANQGSEA. The CDR3 is made up of 15 amino acids.

The material sequenced was blood. The chain carries TRBV29-1 and TRBJ2-1, with 7 bases matching TRBD2. This TCR came from a woman aged 70-85 years in good health. The CDR3 loop reads CSVPRGDLSYNEQFF. Written as DNA, the CDR3 is TGCAGCGTCCCCCGGGGGGACCTTTCCTACAATGAGCAGTTCTTC.